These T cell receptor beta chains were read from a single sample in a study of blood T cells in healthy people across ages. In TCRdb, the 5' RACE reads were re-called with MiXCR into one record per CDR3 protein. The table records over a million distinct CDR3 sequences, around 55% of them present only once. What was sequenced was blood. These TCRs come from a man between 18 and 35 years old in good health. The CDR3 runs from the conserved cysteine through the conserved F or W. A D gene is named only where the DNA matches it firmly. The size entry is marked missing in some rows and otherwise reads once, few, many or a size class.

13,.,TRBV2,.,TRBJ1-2,TGTGCCAGCAGTGAAGCGCGGGGAGGCGGCTACACCTTC,CASSEARGGGYTF
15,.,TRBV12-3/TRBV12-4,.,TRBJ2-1,TGTGCCAGCAGCCTCGGAAACGGAGGTTACAATGAGCAGTCCTTC,CASSLGNGGYNEQSF
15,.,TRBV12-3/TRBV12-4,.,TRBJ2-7,TGTGCCAGCAGTTTAGCGTGGGGAGAGTTCTACGAGCAGTACTTC,CASSLAWGEFYEQYF
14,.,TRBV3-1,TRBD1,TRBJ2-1,TGTGCCAGCAGGAGGACAGGGGACTACAACGAGCAGTTCTTC,CASRRTGDYNEQFF
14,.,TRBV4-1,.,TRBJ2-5,TGCGCCAGCAGCCAAGGCGAGTTTCAAGAGACCCAGTACTTC,CASSQGEFQETQYF
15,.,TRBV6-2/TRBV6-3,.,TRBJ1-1,TGTGCCAGCAAGTTACTCCGGGCAGGGAACACTGAAGCTTTCTTT,CASKLLRAGNTEAFF
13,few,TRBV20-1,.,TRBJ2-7,TGCAGTGCTAGAGATCCTGGGTACTACGAGCAGTACTTC,CSARDPGYYEQYF
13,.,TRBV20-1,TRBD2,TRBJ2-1,TGCAGTGCTAAACCTAGCGGCAACAATGAGCAGTTCTTC,CSAKPSGNNEQFF
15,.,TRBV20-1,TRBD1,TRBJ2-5,TGCAGTGCTACCAGGTCAGGGGGTGTTGCGGAGACCCAGTACTTC,CSATRSGGVAETQYF
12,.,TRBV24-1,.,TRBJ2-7,TGTGCCACCAGTGCAACAGGCTACGAGCAGTACTTC,CATSATGYEQYF
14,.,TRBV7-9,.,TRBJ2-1,TGTGCCAGCAGCTTAGCGCGCTCCAACAATGAGCAGTTCTTC,CASSLARSNNEQFF
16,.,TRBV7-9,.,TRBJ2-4,TGTGCCAGCAGCTTAGGTTTCCACCTGGCAGGAAACATTCAGTACTTC,CASSLGFHLAGNIQYF
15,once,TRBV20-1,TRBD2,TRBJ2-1,TGCAGTGCTCCTCGGACTAGCGGGGGGGCTGGTGAGCAGTTCTTC,CSAPRTSGGAGEQFF
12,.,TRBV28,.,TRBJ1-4,TGTGCCAGCAGTTTGGGTAGTCGGAAACTGTTTTTT,CASSLGSRKLFF
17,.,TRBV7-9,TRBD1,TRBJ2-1,TGTGCCAGCAGCTCAAATACAGGGGGCTTCGACTACAATGAGCAGTTCTTC,CASSSNTGGFDYNEQFF
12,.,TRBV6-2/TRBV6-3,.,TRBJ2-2,TGTGCCAGCAGAATGAGCACCGGGGAGCTGTTTTTT,CASRMSTGELFF
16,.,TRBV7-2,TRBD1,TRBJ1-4,TGTGCCAGCAGCTTAGGAGGACAGGGAGGAGGAGAAAAACTGTTTTTT,CASSLGGQGGGEKLFF
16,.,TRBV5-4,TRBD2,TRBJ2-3,TGTGCCAGCAGCAGTAGCGGGGGGCGGAGGACAGATACGCAGTATTTT,CASSSSGGRRTDTQYF
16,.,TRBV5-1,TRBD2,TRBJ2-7,TGCGCCAGCAGCTCGTATCCCGGAGGGCGGGGGTACGAGCAGTACTTC,CASSSYPGGRGYEQYF
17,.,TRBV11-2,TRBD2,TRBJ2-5,TGTGTCAGCAGCCCCCGAGGGACTAGCGGCTACCAAGAGACCCAGTACTTC,CVSSPRGTSGYQETQYF
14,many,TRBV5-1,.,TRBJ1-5,TGTGCCAGCAGCTTCGGGGATAGCAATCAGCCCCAGCATTTT,CASSFGDSNQPQHF
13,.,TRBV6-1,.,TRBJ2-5,TGTGCCAGCTGTAGGGACACCCAAGAGACCCAGTACTTC,CASCRDTQETQYF
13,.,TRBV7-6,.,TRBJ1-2,TGTGCCAGCAGCTTAGCTGGGATCTATGGCTACACCTTC,CASSLAGIYGYTF
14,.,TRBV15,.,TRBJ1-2,TGTGCCACCCGGGAATCAAGAGATAACTATGGCTACACCTTC,CATRESRDNYGYTF
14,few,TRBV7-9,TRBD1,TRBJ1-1,TGTGCCAGCAGCAGACAGGGATATGGCACTGAAGCTTTCTTT,CASSRQGYGTEAFF
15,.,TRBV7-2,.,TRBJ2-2,TGTGCCAGCAGCTTAGTTGGAGCGGGCACCGGGGAGCTGTTTTTT,CASSLVGAGTGELFF
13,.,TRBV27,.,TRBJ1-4,TGTGCCAGCAGTTTCGACTGGAATGAAAAACTGTTTTTT,CASSFDWNEKLFF
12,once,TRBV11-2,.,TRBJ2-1,TGTGCCAGCAGAACAAGACGACATGAGCAGTTCTTC,CASRTRRHEQFF
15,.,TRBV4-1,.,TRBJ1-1,TGCGCCAGCAGCCAAGGACACAACTCGAACACTGAAGCTTTCTTT,CASSQGHNSNTEAFF
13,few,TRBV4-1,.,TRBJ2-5,TGCGCCAGCAGCCAGTCCTTGAAGGAGACCCAGTACTTC,CASSQSLKETQYF
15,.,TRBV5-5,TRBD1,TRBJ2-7,TGTGCCAGCATCTTCCCCGGGACAGGGCGCAACGAGCAGTACTTC,CASIFPGTGRNEQYF
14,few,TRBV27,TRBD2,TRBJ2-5,TGTGCCAGCAGTCCCTTGGCTAGCGGAGAGACCCAGTACTTC,CASSPLASGETQYF
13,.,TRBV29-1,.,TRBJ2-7,TGCAGCGTAACCGGGGCCTACTTTTACGAGCAGTACTTC,CSVTGAYFYEQYF
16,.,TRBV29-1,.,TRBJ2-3,TGCAGCGTTGAAGATCGGGCAGGGGGGAGCACAGATACGCAGTATTTT,CSVEDRAGGSTDTQYF
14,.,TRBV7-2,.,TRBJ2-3,TGTGCCAGCAGTCCTTCCCCCCACACAGATACGCAGTATTTT,CASSPSPHTDTQYF
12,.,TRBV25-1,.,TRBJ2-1,TGTGCCAGCAGGGAGGGACAGTCTCCTCAGTTCTTC,CASREGQSPQFF
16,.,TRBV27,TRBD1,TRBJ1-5,TGTGCCAGCAGACGGGACAGGATCAATAGCAATCAGCCCCAGCATTTT,CASRRDRINSNQPQHF
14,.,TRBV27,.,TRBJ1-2,TGTGCCAGCAGCCGTGGACAGCCTAACTATGGCTACACCTTC,CASSRGQPNYGYTF
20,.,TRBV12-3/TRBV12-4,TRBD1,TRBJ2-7,TGTGCCAGCAGTTTTCGAGCCCACCCCACCGGGACAGGGGGCGAGTACGAGCAGTACTTC,CASSFRAHPTGTGGEYEQYF
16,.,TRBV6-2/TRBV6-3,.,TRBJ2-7,TGTGCCAGCAGTTACACCGGGACAACCCCCACTTACGAGCAGTACTTC,CASSYTGTTPTYEQYF
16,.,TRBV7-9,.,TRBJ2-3,TGTGCCAGCAGACTGAGCCTAGCGTTACGCACAGATACGCAGTATTTT,CASRLSLALRTDTQYF
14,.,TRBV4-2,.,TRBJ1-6,TGTGCCAGCAGCCCACGGGATGCGAATTCACCCCTCCACTTT,CASSPRDANSPLHF
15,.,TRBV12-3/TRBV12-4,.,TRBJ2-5,TGTGCCAGCAGTTTAGCGCAACGGGCACCGGGGACCCAGTACTTC,CASSLAQRAPGTQYF
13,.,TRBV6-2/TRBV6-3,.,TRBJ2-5,TGTGCCAGCAGTTACGCCTATCTGGGGACCCAGTACTTC,CASSYAYLGTQYF
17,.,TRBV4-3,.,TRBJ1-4,TGCGCCAGCAGCCAAGAACTCGGCGGGGGGCCGAGAGAAAAACTGTTTTTT,CASSQELGGGPREKLFF
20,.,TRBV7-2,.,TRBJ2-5,TGTGCCAGCAGCTTCACGGTGTCAGGATTTGGGGCGGGGAACCAAGAGACCCAGTACTTC,CASSFTVSGFGAGNQETQYF
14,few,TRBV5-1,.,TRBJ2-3,TGCGCCAGCAGCCCAAACCTAGATACAGATACGCAGTATTTT,CASSPNLDTDTQYF
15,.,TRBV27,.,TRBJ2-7,TGTGCCAGCAGTCCCCTCGGGGGCGGTGGGTACGAGCAGTACTTC,CASSPLGGGGYEQYF
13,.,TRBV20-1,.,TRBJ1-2,TGCAGTGCTAGCCGACAGTCTAACTATGGCTACACCTTC,CSASRQSNYGYTF
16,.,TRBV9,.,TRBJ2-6,TGTGCCAGCAGCGTAGCACACAGCTCTGGGGCCAACGTCCTGACTTTC,CASSVAHSSGANVLTF
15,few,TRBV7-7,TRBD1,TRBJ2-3,TGTGCTAGCAGCTACAAACCGGGACAGGCAGATACGCAGTATTTT,CASSYKPGQADTQYF
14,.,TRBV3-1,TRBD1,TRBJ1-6,TGTGCCAGCAGCCTGACAGGGTCCGGCTCACCCCTCCACTTT,CASSLTGSGSPLHF
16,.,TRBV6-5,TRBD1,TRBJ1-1,TGTGCCAGCAGGTTAGGGACTAGACAGGGAGACACTGAAGCTTTCTTT,CASRLGTRQGDTEAFF
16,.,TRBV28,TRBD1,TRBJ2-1,TGTGCCAGCAGTTCCACCGGGACAGGGAGGCTCGATGAGCAGTTCTTC,CASSSTGTGRLDEQFF
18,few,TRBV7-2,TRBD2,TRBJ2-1,TGTGCCAGCAGCTTAGGTCACCCCGGGACTAGGGAATACAATGAGCAGTTCTTC,CASSLGHPGTREYNEQFF
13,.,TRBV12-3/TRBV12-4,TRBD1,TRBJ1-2,TGTGCCAGCAGTGGCCCGACAGGGATAGGCTACACCTTC,CASSGPTGIGYTF